These 26 T cell receptor beta chains were sequenced from one sample in a study of shared clonotypes between healthy human individuals. Cells designated naive CD8 were CD45RO-negative and were positively selected for CCR7, with terminally differentiated effector memory CD45RA+ cells excluded. Assay: immunoSEQ multiplex PCR; the TCRdb copy retains only in-frame clones and omits some. The sample gives around 1.9 million clones, about 93% of which show up once; approximately 1.6% is in the top ten. Sequenced material: naive CD8+ T cells from PBMCs. The receptor set was obtained from a man aged 18 to 30 in good health. Some clones in this sample may be carry-over from other donors' samples.

V is TRBV6-4 and J is TRBJ1-2; the match to TRBD1 covers 8 bases. With 4 bases clipped from V and 4 bases from J, the junction kept 8 bases outside the gene matches. Germline V lookup: CDR1 MRHNA, CDR2 SNTAGT. The CDR3 is 15 amino acids. The CDR3 sequence is CASSVVAGGGYGYTF. Here the CDR3 DNA reads TGTGCCAGCAGTGTGGTCGCAGGGGGCGGCTATGGCTACACCTTC.

V gene TRBV14 combines with J gene TRBJ2-7; 8 bases match TRBD2. The V and J ends lost 3 bases and 6 bases, in that order; junction bases with no gene match: 10. CDR3 length equals 15 residues. Germline V gives CDR1 SGHDN, CDR2 FVKESK. CDR3 nucleotide sequence: TGTGCCAGCAGCCACGCCGGGACTAGTTTCTTCGAGCAGTACTTC. Translated, it gives CASSHAGTSFFEQYF.

The chain employs TRBV7-6 and TRBJ2-1, with TRBD2 identical over 9 bases. Trimming removed 4 bases from V and 5 bases from J; junction bases left unmatched: 6. Germline V lookup: CDR1 SGHVS, CDR2 FNYEAQ. This CDR3 has 15 amino acids. Here the CDR3 reads CASSSLAGAHNEQFF. CDR3 DNA: TGTGCCAGCAGCTCTTTAGCGGGAGCCCACAATGAGCAGTTCTTC.

The V gene is TRBV6-5, the J gene TRBJ1-1, with D uncertain. CDR1 is MNHEY and CDR2 is SVGAGI in the germline V gene. The CDR3 runs 14 residues. Trimming stripped 5 bases from V and 2 bases from J, with 12 bases between. The CDR3 region has the DNA TGTGCCAGCAGTCTCGGACGGTCCAACACTGAAGCTTTCTTT. It is translated as CASSLGRSNTEAFF.

This chain joins TRBV6-6 and TRBJ2-4, with D uncertain. CDR3 length: 14 amino acids. The V end was cut by 4 bases, the J end by 2 bases, with 9 bases between. The germline gives CDR1 MNHNY, CDR2 SVGAGI (reference sequence). The CDR3 loop reads CASSSWTSKNIQYF. DNA for the CDR3: TGTGCCAGCAGTTCGTGGACGTCCAAAAACATTCAGTACTTC.

The rearrangement links TRBV30 to TRBJ2-1; 12 positions match TRBD2. This CDR3 has 14 amino acids. The ends lost 5 bases at V and 9 bases at J; junction bases unmatched: 8. Germline V lookup: CDR1 GTSNPN, CDR2 SVGIG (reference sequence). The CDR3 DNA reads TGTGCCTGGGCACCGGGACTAGCGGGCCCTGAGCAGTTCTTC. Residues: CAWAPGLAGPEQFF.

The V call is TRBV25-1, the J call TRBJ2-3, with D possibly TRBD2 on 6 matching bases. Trimming took off 0 bases at V and 3 bases at J, with 13 bases between the two ends. The CDR3 has 16 amino acids. The V gene's germline CDR1 is MGHDK and CDR2 SYGVNS. CDR3 nucleotides: TGTGCCAGCAGTGAATATGGCGGGACGGGGACAGATACGCAGTATTTT. Encoded protein: CASSEYGGTGTDTQYF. Drawing the rest from reference TRBV25-1 and TRBJ2-3, the complete variable domain is EADIYQTPRYLVIGTGKKITLECSQTMGHDKMYWYQQDPGMELHLIHYSYGVNSTEKGDLSSESTVSRIRTEHFPLTLESARPSHTSQYLCASSEYGGTGTDTQYFGPGTRLTVL.

CDR3 sequence reads: CASSPKWRDEQFF. The CDR3 DNA follows: TGTGCCAGCAGCCCCAAGTGGCGTGATGAGCAGTTCTTC. The V gene is TRBV7-8, the J gene TRBJ2-1; D unresolved. Germline-derived CDR1 and CDR2 are SGHVS and FQNEAQ. V shed 5 bases and J shed 8 bases, with 13 bases lying between them. The CDR3 has 13 residues.

The rearrangement links TRBV11-2 to TRBJ2-7; D is uncertain. The V end lost 0 bases, the J end lost 5 bases, and 5 bases lay between the germline ends. The CDR3 is 12 amino acids. Per germline, CDR1 SGHAT and CDR2 FQNNGV. As DNA, the CDR3 is TGTGCCAGCAGCTTAGAAGTCCACGAGCAGTACTTC. It codes for CASSLEVHEQYF.

This clone was detected a few times. The chain recombines TRBV15 with TRBJ1-1, with a possible D match to TRBD1 (6 bases). CDR1 is LNHNV and CDR2 is YYDKDF in the germline V gene (reference sequence). Between the trimmed V and J ends, which lost 3 bases and 6 bases, there was a span of 14 bases. The CDR3 runs 14 residues. CDR3 amino acids: CATSSRTAGAEAFF. The CDR3 region has the DNA TGTGCCACCAGCAGTAGGACAGCCGGCGCTGAAGCTTTCTTT.

Concerning this clone: The sample contains more than one DNA sequence encoding this CDR3. The chain links TRBV4-1 to TRBJ2-7; D perhaps matches TRBD1 (5 bases). CDR1 is MGHRA, CDR2 YSYEKL, per germline. This CDR3 has 14 residues. Trimming took off 3 bases at V and 2 bases at J, with 11 bases between the two ends. CDR3 in amino acids: CASSQVSGTYEQYF. DNA for the CDR3: TGCGCCAGCAGCCAGGTATCAGGGACCTACGAGCAGTACTTC.

The chain is built from TRBV4-3 and TRBJ2-2, with 14 bases identical to TRBD2. The germline V gene has CDR1 LGHNA and CDR2 YSLEER. CDR3 length equals 15 residues. With 3 bases clipped from V and 10 bases from J, the junction kept 4 bases outside the gene matches. For the CDR3, the DNA is TGCGCCAGCAGCCACGGGACTAGCGGGAGCCAGGAGCTGTTTTTT. Amino acids: CASSHGTSGSQELFF.

This chain links TRBV9 with TRBJ2-2, with a weak D call TRBD2 (5 bases). The CDR3 length is 13 residues. The ends were cut back, 8 bases at V and 1 base at J, with 9 bases in the middle. The V gene's germline CDR1 is SGDLS and CDR2 YYNGEE. The CDR3 is CASAGGNTGELFF. The CDR3 DNA is TGTGCCAGTGCCGGAGGGAACACCGGGGAGCTGTTTTTT.

The CDR3 sequence: CAGGEGPVGSPLHF. The DNA of the CDR3 is TGTGCGGGGGGAGAAGGCCCCGTGGGGTCACCCCTCCACTTT. The rearrangement uses TRBV28 and TRBJ1-6; TRBD1 is a possible D gene (5 bases). Per the germline V gene, CDR1 is MDHEN and CDR2 is SYDVKM. The CDR3 has 14 residues.

J is TRBJ1-3 and V is TRBV7-2; D is perhaps TRBD1 (6 bases). V lost 3 bases, J lost 0 bases, and 12 bases lay in between. This CDR3 comprises 16 residues. Germline CDR1 SGHTA, CDR2 FQGNSA. The CDR3 spells CASSFDGTISGNTIYF. Written as DNA, the CDR3 is TGTGCCAGCAGCTTTGACGGGACAATCTCTGGAAACACCATATATTTT.

The chain combines TRBV7-2 with TRBJ1-1; possibly TRBD1 for D (5 bases). There are 12 residues in the CDR3. Looked up from germline, CDR1 is SGHTA and CDR2 is FQGNSA. V dropped 5 bases and J dropped 8 bases, with 12 bases sitting between them. CDR3 loop: CASSEAGAEAFF. The CDR3 coding sequence is TGTGCCAGCAGCGAGGCCGGGGCCGAAGCTTTCTTT.

This clone was seen once. The chain uses TRBV7-3 and TRBJ1-1; D unclear. Germline values: CDR1 SGHTA, CDR2 FQGTGA. This CDR3 region has 13 residues. Trimming took 2 bases from V and 6 from J, leaving 10 bases between them. CDR3 coding DNA: TGTGCCAGCAGCTTAGACGAGGGCTCTGAAGCTTTCTTT. Amino acid sequence: CASSLDEGSEAFF.

The V gene is TRBV4-3, the J gene TRBJ2-1, with TRBD2 identical over 7 bases. V trimming: 4 bases; J trimming: 9 bases; junction bases outside the gene matches: 15. Germline V CDR1 and CDR2: LGHNA, YSLEER. The CDR3 length is 16 residues. CDR3 region: CASSPLASGATGEQFF. CDR3 nucleotides: TGCGCCAGCAGCCCCCTGGCTAGCGGTGCTACAGGTGAGCAGTTCTTC.

This sequence joins TRBV19 and TRBJ2-3; TRBD1 is a possible D gene (5 bases). The CDR3 runs 16 residues. Trimming left V 3 bases short and J 2 bases short, with 15 bases between. CDR1 and CDR2 from the germline V gene are LNHDA and SQIVND (reference sequence). In nucleotides, the CDR3 is TGTGCCAGTAGTATTTTGACAGACCTCGCCACAGATACGCAGTATTTT. The encoded protein is CASSILTDLATDTQYF.

V gene TRBV7-8 combines with J gene TRBJ2-7; 14 bases fit TRBD2. The CDR3 is 17 amino acids. Germline-derived CDR1 and CDR2 are SGHVS and FQNEAQ. V was pared by 1 base and J by 12 bases, with 14 bases of the junction left unmatched. The CDR3 region has the DNA TGTGCCAGCAGCTTAGGAGGAGTGGGACTAGCGGGAGTGGGATGGTACTTC. Its translation is CASSLGGVGLAGVGWYF.

The gene calls are TRBV28 and TRBJ1-4; 9 bases are shared with TRBD1. Germline-derived CDR1 and CDR2 are MDHEN and SYDVKM. The CDR3 extends over 17 amino acids. V shed 5 bases, J shed 1 base, and the junction held 8 bases outside the gene matches. Here the CDR3 reads CASSEQGALLTNEKLFF. The CDR3 DNA reads as TGTGCCAGCAGTGAACAGGGGGCTTTGTTAACTAATGAAAAACTGTTTTTT.

The count of this clone is one. The chain carries TRBV7-3 and TRBJ2-7; possibly TRBD2 for D (6 bases). Germline V gives CDR1 SGHTA, CDR2 FQGTGA. With 0 bases removed from V and 0 bases from J, the gap between germline ends came to 9 bases. This CDR3 has 15 amino acids. CDR3 in DNA: TGTGCCAGCAGCTTAACTGGCGGGGACTCCTACGAGCAGTACTTC. Translating it yields CASSLTGGDSYEQYF.

This chain links TRBV29-1 with TRBJ2-2; 10 bases agree with TRBD2. CDR1 SQVTM and CDR2 ANQGSEA come from the germline V gene. The CDR3 is 14 amino acids. The CDR3 bases are TGCAGTTGTGCTAGCGGGAGTTATGGCGGGGAGCTGTTTTTT. Protein: CSCASGSYGGELFF.

The chain's CDR3 is CASSIRASSFYGYTF. The CDR3 DNA reads TGTGCCAGCAGCATCCGGGCCTCCAGCTTCTATGGCTACACCTTC. The gene calls are TRBV5-6 and TRBJ1-2; D is unresolved. The CDR3 runs 15 residues. Looked up from germline, CDR1 is SGHDT and CDR2 is YYEEEE. The ends were cut back, 4 bases at V and 4 bases at J, with 17 bases in the middle.

The chain recombines TRBV11-1 with TRBJ2-5; D is unclear. CDR1 SGHAT and CDR2 FQDESV come from the germline V gene (reference sequence). The CDR3 extends over 14 amino acids. Trimming took 2 bases from V and 5 from J, leaving 12 bases between them. Here the CDR3 reads CASSLWVGEETQYF. CDR3 nucleotide sequence: TGTGCCAGCAGCTTATGGGTCGGAGAGGAGACCCAGTACTTC.

V gene TRBV7-9 combines with J gene TRBJ1-4; D might be TRBD1 (5 bases). The germline CDR1 and CDR2 sequences are SEHNR and FQNEAQ (reference sequence). This CDR3 is 15 amino acids long. The V gene lost 9 bases and the J gene lost 0 bases, with 14 bases spanning the gap. The CDR3 protein is CASSMDNPTNEKLFF. In nucleotides, the CDR3 is TGTGCCAGTAGTATGGACAATCCAACTAATGAAAAACTGTTTTTT. Using reference TRBV7-9 and TRBJ1-4 for the parts outside the CDR3, the full variable domain is DTGVSQNPRHKITKRGQNVTFRCDPISEHNRLYWYRQTLGQGPEFLTYFQNEAQLEKSRLLSDRFSAERPKGSFSTLEIQRTEQGDSAMYLCASSMDNPTNEKLFFGSGTQLSVL.